These T cell receptor beta chains were read from a single sample in a study of Tregs in tolerant kidney transplant recipients. Using immunoSEQ multiplex PCR, the repertoire was profiled, and TCRdb retains in-frame clones only, with some absent. The repertoire consists of fewer than 95,000 clones, with 80% to 95% occurring once and the leading ten covering around 1.6%. Here the sequenced sample was CD4+ T cells from blood (PBMCs), taken 12 months after the transplant. These TCRs come from a human patient who received a combined kidney and bone marrow transplant. Some T cells may possibly be graft donor cells. Both conserved end residues are part of each CDR3.

TRBV29-1	TRBJ1-2	CSVEAGGGYGYTF
TRBV4-2	TRBJ2-2	CASSHYSTGDITGELFF
TRBV5-1	TRBJ2-3	CASSQGTGTTDTQYF
TRBV18	TRBJ2-7	CASSPGTGGSIPYEQYF
TRBV28	TRBJ2-5	CASGTSGGLETQYF
TRBV29-1	TRBJ1-2	CSAVTGGYGYGYTF
TRBV7-9	TRBJ1-2	CASSLAYPGGNYGYTF
TRBV19	TRBJ1-2	CASSAGQGVSGGYTF
TRBV7-2	TRBJ2-3	CASSSQGFTDTQYF
TRBV25-1	TRBJ1-1	CASSDPSTGTTEAFF
TRBV5-1	TRBJ2-4	CASSLGGTMRAKNIQYF
TRBV7-2	TRBJ2-7	CASSSGQGARSYEQYF
TRBV7-3	TRBJ2-5	CASSIRGGSPQETQYF
TRBV6-5	TRBJ2-7	CASSYRDRANEQYF
TRBV29-1	TRBJ2-7	CSVAGQFGEQYF
TRBV4-3	TRBJ1-1	CASKARVPGGTEAFF
TRBV4-2	TRBJ2-7	CASSQDFHYEQYF
TRBV15	TRBJ2-2	CATSRGGDTGELFF
TRBV11-2	TRBJ2-7	CASSPGPQGYYEQYF
TRBV30	TRBJ1-5	CAWSVNTGEQPQHF
TRBV7-9	TRBJ2-3	CASSSKGLASTDTQYF
TRBV25-1	TRBJ2-2	CASTRGGLAGGRTGELFF
TRBV4-2	TRBJ1-2	CASSQDLGGLGGYTF
TRBV21-1	TRBJ2-7	CASSKVNRGSYEQYF
TRBV4-3	TRBJ1-2	CASGPPDRVSGYTF
TRBV18	TRBJ2-7	CASSPTSGGSYEQYF
TRBV6-9	TRBJ2-7	CASSYIAEQYEQYF
TRBV9	TRBJ2-1	CASSTGQGTYNEQFF
TRBV18	TRBJ1-1	CASSPPTGGMNTEAFF
TRBV9	TRBJ1-1	CASSVDGQGNTEAFF
TRBV11-3	TRBJ2-1	CASSLVRGAHEQFF
TRBV6-1	TRBJ2-7	CASSEFQSGQYF
TRBV7-3	TRBJ2-5	CASSPRGLAGVETQYF
TRBV19	TRBJ1-5	CASTIRGGQGNQPQHF
TRBV14	TRBJ1-2	CASSNVGGGRGGYTF
TRBV7-2	TRBJ1-2	CASSHRGLSGYTF
TRBV7-2	TRBJ2-2	CASSIRQSGELFF
TRBV6-6	TRBJ2-5	CASSYRASGQTQYF
TRBV30	TRBJ2-7	CAWSSLAGVNF
TRBV5-4	TRBJ2-2	CASSLADTGELFF
TRBV10-3	TRBJ2-7	CATGLAGSSYEQYF
TRBV18	TRBJ1-6	CASSPPTGINSPLHF
TRBV4-3	TRBJ1-1	CASSQDRRGTEAFF
TRBV27	TRBJ2-1	CASSLLPTRVSNEQFF
TRBV4-3	.	CASSPGTNYDEQYF
TRBV7-6	TRBJ2-1	CASSLMGYYNEQFF
TRBV7-2	TRBJ2-7	CASSSGQGRAQYF
TRBV6-6	TRBJ2-3	CASSPFSPDTQYF
TRBV30	TRBJ1-6	CAWGRLELNNSPLHF
TRBV7-6	TRBJ2-3	CASSPGGGVQYF
TRBV25-1	TRBJ2-2	CASSDLGQANTGELFF
TRBV5-4	TRBJ1-2	CASSMGTGYNYGYTF
TRBV4-2	TRBJ1-3	CASSQEGRLFSGNTIYF
TRBV4-1	TRBJ2-5	CASSPTSGGDETQYF
TRBV11-2	TRBJ2-5	CASNPLWQGPKTQYF
TRBV7-2	TRBJ2-7	CASSLVGGNVNEQYF
TRBV27	TRBJ2-1	CASSYPAGGYNEQFF
TRBV2	TRBJ2-7	CASRGLVPYEQYF
TRBV7-9	TRBJ2-7	CASSLDWSYEQYF
TRBV7-2	TRBJ2-5	CASSLDRSSGRKGTQYF